Below are 6 T cell receptor beta chains sequenced from a single sample in a study of blood T cell repertoires in COVID-19. The data were produced by immunoSEQ multiplex PCR, yet TCRdb's version contains in-frame clones alone and is incomplete. Here the sample spans 170,000 or so clones, around 84% being singletons. Sequenced: peripheral blood. The receptors stem from a man aged 45-65 years with active or convalescent COVID-19.

The rearrangement joins TRBV7-2 to TRBJ1-5, with D tentatively TRBD1 (6 bases). The V end was cut by 1 base, the J end by 6 bases, with 13 bases between. Germline CDR1 reads SGHTA; CDR2 reads FQGNSA. The CDR3 extends over 15 amino acids. The CDR3 here is CASSLGGRQGQPQHF. CDR3 sequence (DNA): TGTGCCAGCAGCTTAGGGGGGCGGCAGGGTCAGCCCCAGCATTTT. Drawing the rest from reference TRBV7-2 and TRBJ1-5, the complete variable domain is GAGVSQSPSNKVTEKGKDVELRCDPISGHTALYWYRQSLGQGLEFLIYFQGNSAPDKSGLPSDRFSAERTGGSVSTLTIQRTQQEDSAVYLCASSLGGRQGQPQHFGDGTRLSIL.

V and J are TRBV9 and TRBJ2-1; 10 nucleotides line up with TRBD2. Trimming at V came to 4 bases and at J to 2 bases, leaving 6 bases not matched to a gene. CDR1 and CDR2 from the germline V gene are SGDLS and YYNGEE. This CDR3 contains 16 residues. The CDR3 DNA reads TGTGCCAGCAGCTCCCTACTAGCGGGACCCTACAATGAGCAGTTCTTC. Protein product: CASSSLLAGPYNEQFF.

The chain recombines TRBV7-6 with TRBJ2-2; 7 bases fit TRBD1. CDR1 SGHVS and CDR2 FNYEAQ come from the germline V gene. With V trimmed by 5 bases and J by 4 bases, 7 bases remained unmatched. CDR3 size: 15 residues. CDR3 loop: CASSPTTGPTGELFF. The CDR3 nucleotides are TGTGCCAGCAGCCCGACGACAGGGCCCACCGGGGAGCTGTTTTTT.

The chain couples TRBV11-3 to TRBJ2-7, with D perhaps matching TRBD1 (5 bases). CDR3 size: 12 residues. V lost 3 bases and J 7 bases, leaving 10 bases between the germline ends. The V gene's germline CDR1 is SGHNT and CDR2 YENEEA. CDR3 in amino acids: CASSLSGREQYF. The CDR3 nucleotides are TGTGCCAGCAGCTTGTCAGGGCGGGAGCAGTACTTC.

In this sample, this clone turned up once. This rearrangement joins TRBV15 to TRBJ2-7; a possible D gene is TRBD2 (6 bases). Trimming took off 5 bases at V and 7 bases at J, with 21 bases between the two ends. CDR1 is LNHNV, CDR2 YYDKDF, per germline (reference sequence). The CDR3 extends over 15 amino acids. The DNA of the CDR3 is TGTGCCACCAGCGGAAACCGCGGGACTCCCTTAGAGCAGTACTTC. Translation gives CATSGNRGTPLEQYF.

The V call is TRBV12-3 or TRBV12-4, the J call TRBJ1-2; D is uncertain. The germline V and J ends were trimmed by 2 bases and 8 bases, with 9 bases remaining between them. The CDR3 covers 12 residues. CDR3 region: CASSLSGWGYTF. As DNA, the CDR3 is TGTGCCAGCAGTTTATCAGGTTGGGGCTACACCTTC.